This is a list of T cell receptor beta chains from one sample in a study of sequential checkpoint blockade in melanoma. The table came from immunoSEQ multiplex PCR; TCRdb's copy has only in-frame clones and leaves some out. Here the sample spans approximately 21,000 clones, roughly four fifths being singletons. This material consisted of CD8+ T cells sorted from blood (inferred from file names), taken from a patient given nivolumab and ipilimumab in sequence. The origin of the receptors is a human donor with melanoma. Both conserved end residues are part of each CDR3. Fields, in order: clone size, CDR3 length, D gene, J gene, V gene, CDR3 DNA, CDR3 protein. A D gene is named only where the DNA matches it firmly. Size is stated for part of the rows, as once, few or many counts, or as a class when the clone is expanded.

NA	15	TRBD1	TRBJ2-7	TRBV2	TGTGCCAGCAGTGAAGGGAGACAGGGGCCCCTTGGAGGGTACTTC	CASSEGRQGPLGGYF
NA	15	NA	TRBJ2-6	TRBV6-5	TGTGCCAGCTCCCTAACAGGGACCGGGGCCAACGTCCTGACTTTC	CASSLTGTGANVLTF
once	15	NA	TRBJ2-1	TRBV27	TGTGCCAGCAAGTCTTTAACTAGGAACTTCAATGAGCAGTTCTTC	CASKSLTRNFNEQFF
NA	15	TRBD2	TRBJ2-7	TRBV7-9	TGTGCCAGCAGCTTACTAGCGGGAGGGCTTTACGAGCAGTACTTC	CASSLLAGGLYEQYF
NA	14	NA	TRBJ2-5	TRBV14	TGTGCCAGCAGCCAAAACAGGGCCCAAGAGACCCAGTACTTC	CASSQNRAQETQYF
once	14	TRBD2	TRBJ2-7	TRBV19	TGTGCCAGCCGCCAACGCGGGAGTATAGACGAGCAGTACTTC	CASRQRGSIDEQYF
NA	15	NA	TRBJ1-1	TRBV28	TGTGCCAGCAGATCAGCAGGGGTGTTGAACACTGAAGCTTTCTTT	CASRSAGVLNTEAFF
NA	17	TRBD1	TRBJ1-2	TRBV19	TGTGCCAGTAGTCCTCACGGGACAGGGGGACTTAACTATGGCTACACCTTC	CASSPHGTGGLNYGYTF
NA	17	TRBD1	TRBJ1-3	TRBV14	TGTGCCAGCAGCCAAGATCGGGGACAGGGAACCGGAAACACCATATATTTT	CASSQDRGQGTGNTIYF
NA	16	TRBD2	TRBJ2-6	TRBV29-1	TGCAGCGTGGGACTAGCGGGAGTCTCTGGGGCCAACGTCCTGACTTTC	CSVGLAGVSGANVLTF
NA	12	NA	TRBJ2-7	TRBV5-1	TGCGCCAGCAGCTTGGACTTCTACGAGCAGTACTTC	CASSLDFYEQYF
once	15	NA	TRBJ1-1	TRBV5-1	TGCGCCAGCAGCTTATATTCCGGACGTGGAGGTGAAGCTTTCTTT	CASSLYSGRGGEAFF
few	12	NA	TRBJ2-7	TRBV6-5	TGTGCCAGCAGGAACAGGGACTACGAGCAGTACTTC	CASRNRDYEQYF
NA	15	TRBD1	TRBJ2-1	TRBV5-1	TGCGCCAGCAGCTTGGGTGGGACAGGGGGCAATGAGCAGTTCTTC	CASSLGGTGGNEQFF
NA	15	TRBD2	TRBJ2-5	TRBV14	TGTGCCAGCAGCCTACGACTAGCGGGAGGGGAGACCCAGTACTTC	CASSLRLAGGETQYF
NA	15	TRBD2	TRBJ2-7	TRBV7-2	TGTGCCAGCAGCTCCCCCGGGACTATTACCTACGAGCAGTACTTC	CASSSPGTITYEQYF
NA	11	NA	TRBJ1-1	TRBV2	TGTGCCAGCAGCCTAAGGACAGAAGCTTTCTTT	CASSLRTEAFF
NA	16	NA	TRBJ2-1	TRBV7-2	TGTGCCAGCACCGTAGTGGGAGCAGCCTCCTACAATGAGCAGTTCTTC	CASTVVGAASYNEQFF
NA	15	NA	TRBJ2-3	TRBV29-1	TGCAGCGTCCACCTGCAGGTGCGCGCTTCGGATACGCAGTATTTT	CSVHLQVRASDTQYF
NA	15	NA	TRBJ2-1	TRBV18	TGTGCCAGCTCACCAGGGCAGGTAATTATGGATGAGCAGTTCTTC	CASSPGQVIMDEQFF
NA	16	TRBD1	TRBJ2-2	TRBV5-1	TGCGCCAGCAGCCCAGACAGGGGGACGAACACCGGGGAGCTGTTTTTT	CASSPDRGTNTGELFF
few	13	NA	TRBJ2-1	TRBV19	TGTGCCAGTAGTTTTAACAGGTACAATGAGCAGTTCTTC	CASSFNRYNEQFF
NA	14	NA	TRBJ1-4	TRBV27	TGTGCCAGCGGTCCCGGGGGGACTAATGAAAAACTGTTTTTT	CASGPGGTNEKLFF
NA	18	TRBD2	TRBJ2-2	TRBV4-1	TGCGCCAGCAGCCAAATATTTCATCGGGGGGAGGCCACCGGGGAGCTGTTTTTT	CASSQIFHRGEATGELFF
once	14	TRBD2	TRBJ2-4	TRBV19	TGTGCCAGTAGTCCCCGGGGACGGGGGGACATTCAGTACTTC	CASSPRGRGDIQYF
NA	15	NA	TRBJ1-3	TRBV7-9	TGTGCCAGCAGCGGGAGGGTGAGCTCTGGAAACACCATATATTTT	CASSGRVSSGNTIYF
NA	14	NA	TRBJ1-2	TRBV4-3	TGCGCCAGCAGCCAAGATCAGGGAGGCTATGGCTACACCTTC	CASSQDQGGYGYTF
NA	15	NA	TRBJ2-7	TRBV6-1	TGTGCCAGCAGTGAGGGGCCGGACCTTCTCGCCGAGCAGTACTTC	CASSEGPDLLAEQYF
NA	19	TRBD1	TRBJ2-2	TRBV9	TGTGCCAGCGGCCTACGATGGGGGACAGGGGGCGCGAGCACCGGGGAGCTGTTTTTT	CASGLRWGTGGASTGELFF
NA	11	NA	TRBJ2-1	TRBV20-1	TGCAGTGCGCGGGAAAGGAATGAGCAGTTCTTC	CSARERNEQFF
NA	15	NA	TRBJ2-7	TRBV28	TGTGCCAGCCGCCAAGCCGGGGTGGTGGCCTACGAGCAGTACTTC	CASRQAGVVAYEQYF
NA	14	TRBD1	TRBJ2-7	TRBV2	TGTGCCAGCAGTGTCCAGGGGGCCGCCTACGAGCAGTACTTC	CASSVQGAAYEQYF
NA	15	NA	TRBJ2-6	TRBV6-5	TGTGCCAGCAGTCCTCTGAGCTCTGGGGCCAACGTCCTGACTTTC	CASSPLSSGANVLTF
few	15	NA	TRBJ1-1	TRBV27	TGTGCCAGCAGTTTATTTCAGGGCTCGAACACTGAAGCTTTCTTT	CASSLFQGSNTEAFF
once	14	TRBD2	TRBJ2-7	TRBV28	TGTGCCAGCAGGGTAGCGGGTTCCCCCCACGAGCAGTACTTC	CASRVAGSPHEQYF
NA	14	NA	TRBJ1-2	TRBV5-1	TGCGCCAGCAGCCTACAGGGAGGGGACTATGGCTACACCTTC	CASSLQGGDYGYTF